Reported below is one T cell receptor (beta chain). CDR1 MNHEY and CDR2 SVGAGI come from the germline V gene. Trimming removed 1 base at V and 4 bases at J, with 13 bases between. The CDR3 extends over 15 amino acids. This entry is derived from a study of blood T cell repertoires in COVID-19. Study-level information: From the United States, Italy and Spain came samples of acute and convalescent COVID-19.

Seattle enrolled patients during active infection and tracked them longitudinally. The assay was immunoSEQ multiplex PCR, and TCRdb's table has in-frame clones only and misses some. The profile shows roughly 300,000 clones, approximately 84% of them singletons. V gene TRBV6-5 combines with J gene TRBJ1-2; D perhaps matches TRBD1 (6 bases). The source is a human donor with COVID-19, enrolled during active disease. The donor label of this sample is uncertain. The specimen sequenced was peripheral blood. The CDR3 DNA reads TGTGCCAGCAGTTACTGGGCCGACAGGCGCTATGGCTACACCTTC. Protein: CASSYWADRRYGYTF.